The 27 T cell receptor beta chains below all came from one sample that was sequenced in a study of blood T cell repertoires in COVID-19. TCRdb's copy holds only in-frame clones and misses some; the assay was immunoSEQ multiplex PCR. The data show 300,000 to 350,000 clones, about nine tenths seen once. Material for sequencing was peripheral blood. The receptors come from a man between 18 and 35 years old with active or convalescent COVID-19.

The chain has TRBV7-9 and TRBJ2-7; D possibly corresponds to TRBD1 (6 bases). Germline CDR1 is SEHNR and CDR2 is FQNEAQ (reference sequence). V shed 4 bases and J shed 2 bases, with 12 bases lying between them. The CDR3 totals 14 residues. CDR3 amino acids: CASSSTGTPYEQYF. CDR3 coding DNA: TGTGCCAGCAGCTCAACCGGGACACCCTACGAGCAGTACTTC.

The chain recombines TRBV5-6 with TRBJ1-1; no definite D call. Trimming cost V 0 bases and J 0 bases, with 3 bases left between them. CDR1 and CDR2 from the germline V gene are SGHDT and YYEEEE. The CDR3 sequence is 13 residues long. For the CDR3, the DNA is TGTGCCAGCAGCTTGGTATTGAACACTGAAGCTTTCTTT. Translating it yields CASSLVLNTEAFF.

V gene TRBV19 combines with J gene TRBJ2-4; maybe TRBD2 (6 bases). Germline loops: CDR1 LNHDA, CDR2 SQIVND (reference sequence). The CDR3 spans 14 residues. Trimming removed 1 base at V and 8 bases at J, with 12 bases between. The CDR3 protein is CASSIGRGWDIQYF. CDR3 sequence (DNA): TGTGCCAGTAGTATAGGTCGGGGGTGGGACATTCAGTACTTC.

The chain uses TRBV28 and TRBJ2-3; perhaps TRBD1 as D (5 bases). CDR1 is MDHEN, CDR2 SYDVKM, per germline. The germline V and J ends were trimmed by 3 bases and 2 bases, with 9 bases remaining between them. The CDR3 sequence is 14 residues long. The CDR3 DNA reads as TGTGCCAGCAGTTTCCAGGGATCCACAGATACGCAGTATTTT. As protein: CASSFQGSTDTQYF.

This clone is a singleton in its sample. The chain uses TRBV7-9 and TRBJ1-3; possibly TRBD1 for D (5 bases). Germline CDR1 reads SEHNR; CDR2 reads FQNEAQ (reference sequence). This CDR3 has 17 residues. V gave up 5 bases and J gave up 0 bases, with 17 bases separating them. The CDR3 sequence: CASSGGVGASSGNTIYF. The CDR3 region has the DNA TGTGCCAGCAGCGGTGGTGTAGGGGCTTCCTCTGGAAACACCATATATTTT.

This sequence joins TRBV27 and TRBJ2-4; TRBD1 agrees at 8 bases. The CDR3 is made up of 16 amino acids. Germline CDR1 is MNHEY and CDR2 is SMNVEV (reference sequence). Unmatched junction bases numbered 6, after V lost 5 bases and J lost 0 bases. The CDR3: CASSPPGQVAKNIQYF. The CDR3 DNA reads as TGTGCCAGCAGTCCGCCGGGACAGGTAGCCAAAAACATTCAGTACTTC.

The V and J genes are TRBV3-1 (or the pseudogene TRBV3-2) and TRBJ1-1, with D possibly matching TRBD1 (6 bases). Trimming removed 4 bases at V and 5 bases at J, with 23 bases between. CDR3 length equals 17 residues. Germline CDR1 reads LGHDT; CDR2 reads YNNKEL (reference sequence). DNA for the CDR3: TGTGCCAGCAGCCTAGATCAGGGGCGAGGGATCGGAACTGAAGCTTTCTTT. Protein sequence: CASSLDQGRGIGTEAFF.

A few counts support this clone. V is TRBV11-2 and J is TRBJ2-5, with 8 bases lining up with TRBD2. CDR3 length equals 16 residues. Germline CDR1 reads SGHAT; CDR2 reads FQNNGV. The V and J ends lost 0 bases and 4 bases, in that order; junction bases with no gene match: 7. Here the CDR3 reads CASSLDGTRSTETQYF. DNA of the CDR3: TGTGCCAGCAGCTTAGATGGGACTAGGAGTACAGAGACCCAGTACTTC.

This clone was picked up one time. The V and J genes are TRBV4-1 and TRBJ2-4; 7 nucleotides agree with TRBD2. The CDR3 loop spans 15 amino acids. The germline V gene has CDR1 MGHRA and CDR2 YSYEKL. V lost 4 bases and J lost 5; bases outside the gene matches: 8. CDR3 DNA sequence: TGCGCCAGCAGCCTCCGGACTAGTGGGGAAAACATTCAGTACTTC. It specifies CASSLRTSGENIQYF.

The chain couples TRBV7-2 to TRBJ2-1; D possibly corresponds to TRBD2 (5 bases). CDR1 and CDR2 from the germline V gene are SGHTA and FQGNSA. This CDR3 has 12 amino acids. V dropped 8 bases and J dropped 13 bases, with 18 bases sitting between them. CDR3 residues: CASGLRVGEQFF. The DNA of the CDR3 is TGTGCCAGCGGGTTGCGGGTAGGTGAACAGTTCTTC.

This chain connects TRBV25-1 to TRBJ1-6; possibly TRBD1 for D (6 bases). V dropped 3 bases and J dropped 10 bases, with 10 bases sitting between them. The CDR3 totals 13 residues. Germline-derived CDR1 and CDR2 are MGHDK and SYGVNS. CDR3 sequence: CASSEGARSPLHF. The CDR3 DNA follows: TGTGCCAGCAGTGAGGGGGCTCGGTCACCCCTCCACTTT.

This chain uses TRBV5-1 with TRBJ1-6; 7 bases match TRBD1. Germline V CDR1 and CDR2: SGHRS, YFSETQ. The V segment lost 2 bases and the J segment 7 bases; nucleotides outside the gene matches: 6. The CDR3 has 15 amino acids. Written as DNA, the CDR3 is TGCGCCAGCAGCTTCAGGGGGGTCAAGAATTCACCCCTCCACTTT. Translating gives CASSFRGVKNSPLHF.

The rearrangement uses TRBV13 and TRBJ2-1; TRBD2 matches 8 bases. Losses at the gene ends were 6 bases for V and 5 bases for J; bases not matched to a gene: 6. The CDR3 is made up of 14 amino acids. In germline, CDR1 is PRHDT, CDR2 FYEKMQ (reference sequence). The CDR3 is CASRDSGENNEQFF. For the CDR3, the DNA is TGTGCCAGCAGGGATAGCGGGGAAAACAATGAGCAGTTCTTC.

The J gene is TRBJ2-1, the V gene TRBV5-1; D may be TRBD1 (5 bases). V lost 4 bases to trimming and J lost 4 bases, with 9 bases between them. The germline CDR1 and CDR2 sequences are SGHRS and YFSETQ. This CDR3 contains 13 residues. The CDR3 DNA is TGCGCCAGCAGCCTAACAGGTTACAATGAGCAGTTCTTC. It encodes CASSLTGYNEQFF.

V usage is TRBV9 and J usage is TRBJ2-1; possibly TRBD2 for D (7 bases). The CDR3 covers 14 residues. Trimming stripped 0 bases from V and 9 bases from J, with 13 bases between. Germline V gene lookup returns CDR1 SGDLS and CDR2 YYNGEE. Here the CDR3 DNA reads TGTGCCAGCAGCGTAGTGAGGGGGGGAGGTGAGCAGTTCTTC. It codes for CASSVVRGGGEQFF.

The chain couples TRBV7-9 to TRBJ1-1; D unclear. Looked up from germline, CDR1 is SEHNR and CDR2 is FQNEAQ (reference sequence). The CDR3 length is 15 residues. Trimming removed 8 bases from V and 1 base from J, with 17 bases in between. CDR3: CASQLGVAANTEAFF. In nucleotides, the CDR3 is TGTGCCAGCCAGTTGGGAGTAGCCGCGAACACTGAAGCTTTCTTT.

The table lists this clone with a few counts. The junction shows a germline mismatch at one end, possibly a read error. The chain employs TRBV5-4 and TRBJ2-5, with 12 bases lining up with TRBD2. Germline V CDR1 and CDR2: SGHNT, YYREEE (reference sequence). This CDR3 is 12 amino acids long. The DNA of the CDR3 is TGTGCCAGCAGCTTTAGACTAGCGGGGGCGAACTTC. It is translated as CASSFRLAGANF. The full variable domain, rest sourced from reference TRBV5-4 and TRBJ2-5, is ETGVTQSPTHLIKTRGQQVTLRCSSQSGHNTVSWYQQALGQGPQFIFQYYREEENGRGNFPPRFSGLQFPNYSSELNVNALELDDSALYLCASSFRLAGANFGPGTRLLVL.

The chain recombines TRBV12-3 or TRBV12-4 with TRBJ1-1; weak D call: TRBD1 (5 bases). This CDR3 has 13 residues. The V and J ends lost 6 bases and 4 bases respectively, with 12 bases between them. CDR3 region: CASSLQGATEAFF. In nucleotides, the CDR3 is TGTGCCAGCAGCCTTCAGGGTGCCACTGAAGCTTTCTTT.

The CDR3: CASSAGNLGEKLFF. The CDR3 DNA is TGTGCCAGTAGTGCCGGGAACCTAGGGGAAAAACTGTTTTTT. The chain is built from TRBV19 and TRBJ1-4; D not resolved. From germline, CDR1 is LNHDA and CDR2 SQIVND (reference sequence). With 5 bases removed from V and 8 bases from J, the gap between germline ends came to 15 bases. The CDR3 extends over 14 amino acids.

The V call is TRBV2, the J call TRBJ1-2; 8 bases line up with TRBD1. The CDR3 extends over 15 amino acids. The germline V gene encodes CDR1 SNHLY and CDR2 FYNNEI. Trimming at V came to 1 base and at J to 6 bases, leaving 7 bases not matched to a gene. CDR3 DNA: TGTGCCAGCAGTGAAGGTGGACAGGGTTTCGATGGCTACACCTTC. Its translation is CASSEGGQGFDGYTF.

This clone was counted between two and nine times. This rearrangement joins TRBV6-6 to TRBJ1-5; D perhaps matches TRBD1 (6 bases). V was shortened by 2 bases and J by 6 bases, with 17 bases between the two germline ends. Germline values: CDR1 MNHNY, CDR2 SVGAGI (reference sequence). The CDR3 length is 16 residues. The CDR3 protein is CASSYPITGISQPQHF. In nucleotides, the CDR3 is TGTGCCAGCAGTTACCCTATTACAGGGATTAGTCAGCCCCAGCATTTT.

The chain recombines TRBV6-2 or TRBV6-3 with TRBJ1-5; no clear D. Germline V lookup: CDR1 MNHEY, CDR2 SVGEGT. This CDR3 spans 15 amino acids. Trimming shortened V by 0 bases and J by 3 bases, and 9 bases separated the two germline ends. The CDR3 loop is CASSYSTALNQPQHF. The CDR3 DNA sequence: TGTGCCAGCAGTTACTCCACAGCCCTCAATCAGCCCCAGCATTTT.

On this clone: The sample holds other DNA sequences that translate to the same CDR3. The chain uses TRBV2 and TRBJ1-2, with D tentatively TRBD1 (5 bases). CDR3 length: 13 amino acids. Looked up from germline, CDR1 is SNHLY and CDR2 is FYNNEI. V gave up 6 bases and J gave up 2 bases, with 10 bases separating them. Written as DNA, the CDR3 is TGTGCCAGCAGGGTCGACAGCAACTATGGCTACACCTTC. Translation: CASRVDSNYGYTF.

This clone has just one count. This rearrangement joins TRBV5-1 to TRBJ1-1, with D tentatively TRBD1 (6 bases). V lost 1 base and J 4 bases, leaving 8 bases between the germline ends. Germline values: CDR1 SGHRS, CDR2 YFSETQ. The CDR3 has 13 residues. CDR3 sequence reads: CASSLFRGTEAFF. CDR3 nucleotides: TGCGCCAGCAGCTTGTTCAGGGGCACTGAAGCTTTCTTT.

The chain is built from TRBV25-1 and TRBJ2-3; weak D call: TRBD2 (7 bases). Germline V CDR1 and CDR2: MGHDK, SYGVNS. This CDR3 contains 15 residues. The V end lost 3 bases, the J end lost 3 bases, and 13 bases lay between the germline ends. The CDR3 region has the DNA TGTGCCAGCAGTGACCCCCGGGGGGCAACAGATACGCAGTATTTT. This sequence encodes CASSDPRGATDTQYF.

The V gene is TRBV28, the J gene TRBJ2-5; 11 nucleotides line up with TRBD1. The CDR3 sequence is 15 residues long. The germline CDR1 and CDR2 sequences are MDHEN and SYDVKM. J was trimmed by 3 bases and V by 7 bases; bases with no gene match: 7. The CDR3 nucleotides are TGTGCCAGCACATCCCGGGACAGGGGGGAAGAGACCCAGTACTTC. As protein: CASTSRDRGEETQYF.

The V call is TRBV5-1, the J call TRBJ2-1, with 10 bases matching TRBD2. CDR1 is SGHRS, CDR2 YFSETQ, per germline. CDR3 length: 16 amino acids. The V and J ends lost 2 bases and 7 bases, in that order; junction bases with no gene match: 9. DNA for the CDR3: TGCGCCAGCAGCTTCGCTAGCGGGAGAATAATAAATGAGCAGTTCTTC. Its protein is CASSFASGRIINEQFF.